The rows below give T cell receptor beta chains drawn from one sample of a study of regulatory T cells in long-lasting Graves disease. A single record per CDR3 protein comes from TCRdb applying MiXCR to the multiplex PCR reads. This table has about 470,000 distinct CDR3 sequences, 16% appearing once. The data were also submitted as part of a second study, on T cells in Graves' hyperthyroidism and ophthalmopathy.

The sequences come from peripheral blood mononuclear cells (PBMCs), collected at new diagnosis, from a patient treated with antithyroid drugs. Every receptor here comes from a man in his forties with Graves disease. Both conserved end residues are part of each CDR3. A D gene is named only where the DNA matches it firmly. Where a row states a size, it is once, few, many or the class of an expanded clone; other rows omit it.

v_call	clone_size	d_call	j_call	cdr3_nt	cdr3_aa
TRBV12-3/TRBV12-4	many	.	TRBJ2-1	TGTGCCAGCAGTTTGAGTGATCGGACCAATGAGCAGTTCTTC	CASSLSDRTNEQFF
TRBV10-1	many	.	TRBJ2-7	TGCGCCAGCAGTGAGCGGGCAGCAGGTTACGAGCAGTACTTC	CASSERAAGYEQYF
TRBV3-1	many	.	TRBJ1-2	TGTGCCAGCAGCCAAACTTCTTGGGGCTACACCTTC	CASSQTSWGYTF
TRBV11-2	many	.	TRBJ2-7	TGTGCCAGCAGCTTACTGCAGGTGGACGAGCAGTACTTC	CASSLLQVDEQYF
TRBV27	many	.	TRBJ2-7	TGTGCCAGCAGTTTCGGGCGGCAGTACTACGAGCAGTACTTC	CASSFGRQYYEQYF
TRBV20-1	few	.	TRBJ2-3	TGCAGTGCTAGCAAGATTGGCACAGATACGCAGTATTTT	CSASKIGTDTQYF
TRBV6-1	.	.	TRBJ2-1	TGTGCCAGCAGTCAATCAAAACTCGATGAGCAGTTCTTC	CASSQSKLDEQFF
TRBV20-1	few	.	TRBJ1-2	TGCAGTGCTAAGGGGGGCTACACCTTC	CSAKGGYTF
TRBV11-2	.	TRBD2	TRBJ2-3	TGTGCCAGCATCAAGAGCGGGGAGGCAAGCACAGATACGCAGTATTTT	CASIKSGEASTDTQYF
TRBV4-1	.	TRBD1	TRBJ2-7	TGCGCCAGCAGCCAAACCCCCGGGACAGGGATGGGCTACGAGCAGTACTTC	CASSQTPGTGMGYEQYF
TRBV3-1	many	TRBD1	TRBJ2-7	TGTGCCAGCAGCCGCGAGGGACAGGGGATTCTCCGGGAGCAGTACTTC	CASSREGQGILREQYF
TRBV20-1	many	.	TRBJ2-1	TGCAGTGCTAGAGATAAGGGACTGTCCTACAATGAGCAGTTCTTC	CSARDKGLSYNEQFF
TRBV7-2	once	TRBD1	TRBJ2-1	TGTGCCAGCAGCTTATTGTCCGGGACAGTCTACTTC	CASSLLSGTVYF
TRBV20-1	many	.	TRBJ2-7	TGCAGTGCTAGAGATGGTGGCAGGTCCTACGAGCAGTACTTC	CSARDGGRSYEQYF
TRBV5-1	many	TRBD2	TRBJ2-1	TGCGCCAGCAGCTTGACAGGGACTAGCGTCTACAATGAGCAGTTCTTC	CASSLTGTSVYNEQFF
TRBV5-1	many	.	TRBJ1-5	TGCGCCAGCAGCCCAAGAGGGGAGCAGCCCCAGCATTTT	CASSPRGEQPQHF
TRBV14	.	.	TRBJ2-3	TGTGCCAGCAGCCAGGAGCTCCGCACAGATACGCAGTATTTT	CASSQELRTDTQYF
TRBV2	.	.	TRBJ2-5	TGTGCCAGCAGTGCGTCCGGGGGAAGGGAGACCCAGTACTTC	CASSASGGRETQYF
TRBV3-1	many	.	TRBJ2-2	TGTGCCAGCAGCCAAGTCAGGTCGAACACCGGGGAGCTGTTTTTT	CASSQVRSNTGELFF
TRBV7-3	many	.	TRBJ2-2	TGTGCCAGCAGCTCGTTGGGAGGAGGGACCGGGGAGCTGTTTTTT	CASSSLGGGTGELFF
TRBV14	once	.	TRBJ1-3	TGTGCCAGCACCATTAATTCTGGAAACACCATATATTTT	CASTINSGNTIYF
TRBV6-5	few	TRBD1	TRBJ1-1	TGTGCCAGCAGTTTTACAGGGGGGCAGACTGAAGCTTTCTTT	CASSFTGGQTEAFF
TRBV18	few	.	TRBJ1-1	TGTGCCAGCTCACCTCAACAGGGTATGGGCACTGAAGCTTTCTTT	CASSPQQGMGTEAFF
TRBV19	many	.	TRBJ1-1	TGTGCCAGTAGTCCCACAGGCAGGACTGAAGCTTTCTTT	CASSPTGRTEAFF
TRBV29-1	many	.	TRBJ1-2	TGCAGCGTTGCTGAGGGTGGGGGTTATGGCTACACCTTC	CSVAEGGGYGYTF
TRBV29-1	few	TRBD1	TRBJ2-6	TGCAGCGTCCGGGACAGGGTTTTTTCTGGGGCCAACGTCCTGACTTTC	CSVRDRVFSGANVLTF
TRBV5-6	many	.	TRBJ2-7	TGTGCCAGCAGCTTGGGGCGTTGGGGGAGCTACGAGCAGTACTTC	CASSLGRWGSYEQYF
TRBV19	.	TRBD1	TRBJ1-5	TGTGCCAGTAGCCCCGGGACAGGGAGGCCAGTGAGCAATCAGCCCCAGCATTTT	CASSPGTGRPVSNQPQHF
TRBV12-3/TRBV12-4	many	.	TRBJ2-7	TGTGCCAGCAGCATAAGGGGGTACGAGCAGTACTTC	CASSIRGYEQYF
TRBV24-1	few	TRBD2	TRBJ2-1	TGTGCCACCAGTGACCTTCGGGAGGGTTTCCATGAGCAGTTCTTC	CATSDLREGFHEQFF
TRBV3-1	.	TRBD2	TRBJ2-2	TGTGCCAGCAGCCGGGGAGGGGCGGTAACCGGGGAGCTGTTTTTT	CASSRGGAVTGELFF
TRBV2	many	TRBD1	TRBJ2-5	TGTGCCAGCAGTGTGACAGGGATAGAGACCCAGTACTTC	CASSVTGIETQYF
TRBV2	many	TRBD1	TRBJ2-7	TGTGCCAGCAGAAAACCGGGACAGGGGGACCACGAGCAGTACTTC	CASRKPGQGDHEQYF
TRBV15	few	.	TRBJ2-1	TGTGCCACCACCGCGGGCACCTACAATGAGCAGTTCTTC	CATTAGTYNEQFF
TRBV29-1	.	.	TRBJ2-6	TGCAGCGTCCTTGACGCTTCTGGGGCCAACGTCCTGACTTTC	CSVLDASGANVLTF
TRBV20-1	few	TRBD2	TRBJ2-1	TGCAGTGCTACCCTAGCGGGAGTGTACAATGAGCAGTTCTTC	CSATLAGVYNEQFF
TRBV6-2/TRBV6-3	.	TRBD1	TRBJ2-4	TGTGCCAGCGGTTACTCGAGGGGGCCGGCCAAAAACATTCAGTACTTC	CASGYSRGPAKNIQYF
TRBV7-9	few	TRBD2	TRBJ2-3	TGTGCCAGCAGCGAGGGGCGGGAGATTGATACGCAGTATTTT	CASSEGREIDTQYF
TRBV6-1	many	.	TRBJ1-5	TGTGCCAGCAGTGAATCGGGAGGGTCCGATCAGCCCCAGCATTTT	CASSESGGSDQPQHF
TRBV4-1	.	.	TRBJ2-5	TGCGCCAGCAGGGGGCTGATCCAAGAGACCCAGTACTTC	CASRGLIQETQYF
TRBV27	.	.	TRBJ1-6	TGTGCCAGCAGTTTGTGGAGAAATTCACCCCTCCACTTT	CASSLWRNSPLHF
TRBV6-1	many	TRBD1	TRBJ1-1	TGTGCCAGCTTCTTAATACGGACAGGGGTGAGGAGCACTGAAGCTTTCTTT	CASFLIRTGVRSTEAFF
TRBV28	many	TRBD1	TRBJ2-1	TGTGCCAGCAGTTTTGGGACAGGGGGTCTCGATGAGCAGTTCTTC	CASSFGTGGLDEQFF
TRBV6-2/TRBV6-3	many	.	TRBJ2-1	TGTGCCAGCAGTTACGCGGGGAGGCAGTTCTTC	CASSYAGRQFF
TRBV7-3	few	.	TRBJ2-1	TGTGCCAGCAGCTTATCCGGACTGGGAGAGCAGTTCTTC	CASSLSGLGEQFF
TRBV11-2	many	.	TRBJ2-2	TGTGCCAGCAGCTTAAGGGGGGCCGGTGTCACCGGGGAGCTGTTTTTT	CASSLRGAGVTGELFF
TRBV6-1	.	TRBD2	TRBJ2-2	TGTGCCAGCAGTGAGACTAGCGGGAGGGCCGGCGGGGAGCTGTTTTTT	CASSETSGRAGGELFF
TRBV7-2	few	.	TRBJ2-1	TGTGCCAGCGGCTCCCAAGCGTACAGCTCCTACAATGAGCAGTTCTTC	CASGSQAYSSYNEQFF
TRBV20-1	many	TRBD1	TRBJ1-6	TGCAGTGCTAGGGGGACGACAGGGAGTAATTCACCCCTCCACTTT	CSARGTTGSNSPLHF
TRBV7-2	.	.	TRBJ2-3	TGTGCCAGCAGCCCGGACAGATCTAGCACAGATACGCAGTATTTT	CASSPDRSSTDTQYF
TRBV7-9	many	.	TRBJ2-7	TGTGCCAGCAGCTTAGCGGGAGGACCCCCGGAGCAGTACTTC	CASSLAGGPPEQYF
TRBV12-3/TRBV12-4	few	TRBD1	TRBJ1-2	TGTGCCAGCAGTTGGGACAGACTCTACACCTTC	CASSWDRLYTF
TRBV20-1	many	TRBD1	TRBJ1-1	TGCAGTGCTAGGCGGGACAGCCAGAACACTGAAGCTTTCTTT	CSARRDSQNTEAFF